This record concerns one T cell receptor beta chain sequence. This entry is derived from a study of CD8 T cells in Susac syndrome. Germline loops: CDR1 SGDLS, CDR2 YYNGEE. V dropped 0 bases and J dropped 3 bases, with 5 bases sitting between them. The CDR3 runs 13 residues. The authors negatively isolated CD8+ and CD4+ T cells and FACS-enriched TEMRA cells. Random-hexamer reverse transcription was applied to roughly 0.5 to 1 ug RNA. In TCRdb, the immunoSEQ multiplex PCR reads were re-called with MiXCR into one record per CDR3 protein. This sample has around 170,000 distinct CDR3 sequences, with about 95% found just once.

Sequences were obtained from CD8+ T cells from PBMCs. The genes are TRBV9 and TRBJ2-3; unclear D gene. This sequence was found in a human donor with multiple sclerosis. Here the CDR3 DNA reads TGTGCCAGCAGCGTAGCCTGGACAGATACGCAGTATTTT. Its translation: CASSVAWTDTQYF.